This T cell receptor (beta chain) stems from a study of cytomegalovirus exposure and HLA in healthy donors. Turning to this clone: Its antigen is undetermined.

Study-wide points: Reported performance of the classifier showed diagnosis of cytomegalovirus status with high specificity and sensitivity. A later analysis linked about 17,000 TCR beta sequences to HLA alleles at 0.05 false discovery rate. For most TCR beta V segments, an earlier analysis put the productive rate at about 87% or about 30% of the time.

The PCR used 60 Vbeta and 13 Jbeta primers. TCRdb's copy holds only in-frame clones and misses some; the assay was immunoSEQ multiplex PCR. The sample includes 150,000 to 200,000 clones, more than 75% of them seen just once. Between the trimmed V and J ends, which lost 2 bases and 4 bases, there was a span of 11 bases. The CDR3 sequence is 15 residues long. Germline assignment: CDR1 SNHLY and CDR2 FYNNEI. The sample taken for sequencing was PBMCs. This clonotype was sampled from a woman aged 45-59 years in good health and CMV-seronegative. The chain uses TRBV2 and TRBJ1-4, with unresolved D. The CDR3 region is CASSETGISNEKLFF. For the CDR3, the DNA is TGTGCCAGCAGTGAAACGGGGATAAGTAATGAAAAACTGTTTTTT.